Detailed here is one TCR beta chain. After removal of 5 bases from V and 3 bases from J, the junction contained 6 bases not matched to a gene. Germline CDR1 MDHEN, CDR2 SYDVKM. The CDR3 totals 16 residues. As processed by the authors: Estimation of nucleated cell counts was performed using reference gene primer amplification. Sequencing was performed with immunoSEQ multiplex PCR; in TCRdb, only in-frame clones are kept and a portion is missing. V and J calls and clone size are copied from that table; D and trimming were computed from the DNA. The sample has approximately 330,000 clones; just over 85% are singletons. The data derive from a study of blood T cell repertoires in COVID-19. As for the study in general: Italy, Spain and the United States were the sources of the convalescent and acute COVID-19 samples.

The sequence was collected from a woman aged 40-49 years with acute COVID-19. The material sequenced was PBMCs or T cells enriched from blood (not recorded which). The chain has TRBV28 and TRBJ2-2, with 10 bases matching TRBD1. The CDR3 nucleotides read TGTGCCAGCAGTCCGTGGGGGACAGGGGACACCGGGGAGCTGTTTTTT. This codes for CASSPWGTGDTGELFF.